A selection of T cell receptor beta chains follows, all from one sample in a study of beta chain bispecific antibodies for T cell cancers. TCRdb called the 5' RACE reads again in MiXCR, with one record for every CDR3 protein. The profile shows about 17,000 distinct CDR3 sequences, around 2.1% of them singletons. These receptors lack a known antigen. Sequencing was carried out using healthy donor T cells cultured with leukemia cells. These TCRs come from a human donor in good health. Some clones in this sample may be carry-over from other donors' samples. The CDR3 runs from the conserved cysteine through the conserved F or W. The D gene is left open where the match is weak. Clone size is given for some rows only: seen once, a few or many times, or a class if the clone is expanded.

j_call: TRBJ2-7; cdr3_length: 11; v_call: TRBV5-1; d_call: -; clone_size: medium-sized; cdr3_nt: TGTGCCAGCAGCTTAGGCGGAGAGCAGTACTTC; cdr3_aa: CASSLGGEQYF
j_call: TRBJ2-7; cdr3_length: 13; v_call: TRBV7-9; d_call: -; clone_size: many; cdr3_nt: TGTGCCAGCAGCTTAAGGGAATCCTACGAGCAGTACTTC; cdr3_aa: CASSLRESYEQYF
j_call: TRBJ2-7; cdr3_length: 13; v_call: TRBV5-5; d_call: -; clone_size: many; cdr3_nt: TGTGCCAGCAGCTGGGGAGGATCCTACGAGCAGTACTTC; cdr3_aa: CASSWGGSYEQYF
j_call: TRBJ1-1; cdr3_length: 11; v_call: TRBV5-1; d_call: -; clone_size: many; cdr3_nt: TGCGCCAGCAGCCAAGGGGGTCGGACTTTCTTT; cdr3_aa: CASSQGGRTFF
j_call: TRBJ2-5; cdr3_length: 13; v_call: TRBV19; d_call: TRBD1; clone_size: many; cdr3_nt: TGTGCCAGTAGTAGGGACAGGGAAGAGACCCAGTACTTC; cdr3_aa: CASSRDREETQYF
j_call: TRBJ2-3; cdr3_length: 16; v_call: TRBV7-2; d_call: TRBD2; clone_size: many; cdr3_nt: TGTGCCAGCAGCTTAGAGCCGGGGGGGTATGCAGATACGCAGTATTTT; cdr3_aa: CASSLEPGGYADTQYF
j_call: TRBJ2-1; cdr3_length: 15; v_call: TRBV2; d_call: TRBD1; clone_size: many; cdr3_nt: TGTGCCAGCAGGCCCGACAGGGCAGGGTACAATGAGCAGTTCTTC; cdr3_aa: CASRPDRAGYNEQFF
j_call: TRBJ1-2; cdr3_length: 17; v_call: TRBV29-1; d_call: TRBD1; clone_size: many; cdr3_nt: TGCAGCGTTCTTCATAAGCACCCGGGACAGCTGAACTATGGCTACACCTTC; cdr3_aa: CSVLHKHPGQLNYGYTF
j_call: TRBJ2-5; cdr3_length: 11; v_call: TRBV5-1; d_call: -; clone_size: many; cdr3_nt: TGCGCCAGCAGCCTTGGGGGGACCCAGTACTTC; cdr3_aa: CASSLGGTQYF
j_call: TRBJ2-3; cdr3_length: 16; v_call: TRBV14; d_call: TRBD2; clone_size: many; cdr3_nt: TGTGCCAGCAGCCAGGGACTAGCGGGGGGCCTTTATACGCAGTATTTT; cdr3_aa: CASSQGLAGGLYTQYF
j_call: TRBJ1-4; cdr3_length: 14; v_call: TRBV7-9; d_call: -; clone_size: many; cdr3_nt: TGTGCCAGCACCAGCCCCTTTCGGAGTGAAAAACTGTTTTTT; cdr3_aa: CASTSPFRSEKLFF
j_call: TRBJ2-1; cdr3_length: 8; v_call: TRBV29-1; d_call: -; clone_size: many; cdr3_nt: TGCAGCGTTGATAATCTGTTCTTC; cdr3_aa: CSVDNLFF
j_call: TRBJ1-4; cdr3_length: 14; v_call: TRBV20-1; d_call: TRBD1; clone_size: many; cdr3_nt: TGCAGTGCTTCAACAGGGGGCGTAGATGAAAAACTGTTTTTT; cdr3_aa: CSASTGGVDEKLFF
j_call: TRBJ2-1; cdr3_length: 11; v_call: TRBV24-1; d_call: -; clone_size: -; cdr3_nt: TGTGCCACCAGTGAGTTGGGTGAGCAGTTCTTC; cdr3_aa: CATSELGEQFF
j_call: TRBJ2-7; cdr3_length: 16; v_call: TRBV7-9; d_call: -; clone_size: many; cdr3_nt: TGTGCCAGCAGCTTAGTGGAGGGGGCGAAGTCCTACGAGCAGTACTTC; cdr3_aa: CASSLVEGAKSYEQYF
j_call: TRBJ2-7; cdr3_length: 15; v_call: TRBV20-1; d_call: -; clone_size: medium-sized; cdr3_nt: TGCAGTGCTAGAGATCACCGGGGGTTAACCTACGAGCAGTACTTC; cdr3_aa: CSARDHRGLTYEQYF
j_call: TRBJ1-2; cdr3_length: 14; v_call: TRBV28; d_call: -; clone_size: many; cdr3_nt: TGTGCCAGCAGTCCAACGACAGCCTTCTATGGCTACACCTTC; cdr3_aa: CASSPTTAFYGYTF
j_call: TRBJ1-3; cdr3_length: 16; v_call: TRBV5-1; d_call: -; clone_size: many; cdr3_nt: TGCGCCAGCAAAAGAGAGGAGACAAACTCTGGAAACACCATATATTTT; cdr3_aa: CASKREETNSGNTIYF
j_call: TRBJ2-7; cdr3_length: 15; v_call: TRBV15; d_call: TRBD1; clone_size: many; cdr3_nt: TGTGCCACCAGCCGAGGACAGGGTATCACCTACGAGCAGTACTTC; cdr3_aa: CATSRGQGITYEQYF
j_call: TRBJ2-7; cdr3_length: 14; v_call: TRBV20-1; d_call: -; clone_size: many; cdr3_nt: TGCAGTGCTAGAGATAAACAGGGATCCTACGAGCAGTACTTC; cdr3_aa: CSARDKQGSYEQYF
j_call: TRBJ2-2; cdr3_length: 13; v_call: TRBV5-4; d_call: -; clone_size: few; cdr3_nt: TGTGCCAGCGGAAGGGGCAACACCGGGGAGCTGTTTTTT; cdr3_aa: CASGRGNTGELFF
j_call: TRBJ1-2; cdr3_length: 14; v_call: TRBV7-8; d_call: -; clone_size: many; cdr3_nt: TGTGCCAGCAGGGCACTTACGATAGGCAATGGCTACACCTTC; cdr3_aa: CASRALTIGNGYTF
j_call: TRBJ1-2; cdr3_length: 14; v_call: TRBV10-3; d_call: -; clone_size: many; cdr3_nt: TGTGCCATCAGTGATCGGGACCGGAAGTATGGCTACACCTTC; cdr3_aa: CAISDRDRKYGYTF
j_call: TRBJ2-1; cdr3_length: 15; v_call: TRBV20-1; d_call: TRBD2; clone_size: many; cdr3_nt: TGCAGTGCTCGAAAAGGGAGCGGGGGCTACAATGAGCAGTTCTTC; cdr3_aa: CSARKGSGGYNEQFF
j_call: TRBJ1-3; cdr3_length: 16; v_call: TRBV5-1; d_call: TRBD1; clone_size: many; cdr3_nt: TGCGCCAGCAGCTCACGGGACAGGGTTTCTGGAAACACCATATATTTT; cdr3_aa: CASSSRDRVSGNTIYF
j_call: TRBJ2-1; cdr3_length: 13; v_call: TRBV5-1; d_call: -; clone_size: medium-sized; cdr3_nt: TGCGCCAGCAGCTCAAGCCCCTACAATGAGCAGTTCTTC; cdr3_aa: CASSSSPYNEQFF
j_call: TRBJ2-1; cdr3_length: 15; v_call: TRBV7-3; d_call: -; clone_size: many; cdr3_nt: TGTGCCAGCAGCCCGGGGGCAGGAACCTACAATGAGCAGTTCTTC; cdr3_aa: CASSPGAGTYNEQFF
j_call: TRBJ2-5; cdr3_length: 14; v_call: TRBV5-1; d_call: -; clone_size: many; cdr3_nt: TGCGCCAGCAGCTTGAAGGCGGGGACGGAGACCCAGTACTTC; cdr3_aa: CASSLKAGTETQYF
j_call: TRBJ1-1; cdr3_length: 13; v_call: TRBV27; d_call: -; clone_size: -; cdr3_nt: TGTGCCAGCAGGGAGACATGGCTCACTGAAGCTTTCTTT; cdr3_aa: CASRETWLTEAFF
j_call: TRBJ1-2; cdr3_length: 17; v_call: TRBV10-3; d_call: -; clone_size: medium-sized; cdr3_nt: TGTGCCATCAGTGATCCAGTGTTTCAGGGCACTAACTATGGCTACACCTTC; cdr3_aa: CAISDPVFQGTNYGYTF
j_call: TRBJ1-1; cdr3_length: 15; v_call: TRBV4-1; d_call: -; clone_size: many; cdr3_nt: TGCGCCAGCAGCCAAGATGTGGCCGGGAGGTTTGAAGCTTTCTTT; cdr3_aa: CASSQDVAGRFEAFF
j_call: TRBJ2-2; cdr3_length: 12; v_call: TRBV5-4; d_call: -; clone_size: many; cdr3_nt: TGTGCCAGCAGCTTCAGCACCGGGGAGCTGTTTTTT; cdr3_aa: CASSFSTGELFF
j_call: TRBJ2-7; cdr3_length: 16; v_call: TRBV5-1; d_call: -; clone_size: many; cdr3_nt: TGCGCCAGCAGAAACCCGGATTCCACGTTTACCTACGAGCAGTACTTC; cdr3_aa: CASRNPDSTFTYEQYF
j_call: TRBJ1-5; cdr3_length: 14; v_call: TRBV10-2; d_call: -; clone_size: once; cdr3_nt: TGCGCCAGCACCTCGGACCCGACTATGGGGCCCCAGCATTTT; cdr3_aa: CASTSDPTMGPQHF
j_call: TRBJ2-5; cdr3_length: 16; v_call: TRBV20-1; d_call: -; clone_size: many; cdr3_nt: TGCAGTGCTCAGGCAGGGAAAGGGGGTAATGAAGAGACCCAGTACTTC; cdr3_aa: CSAQAGKGGNEETQYF
j_call: TRBJ1-6; cdr3_length: 15; v_call: TRBV4-1; d_call: TRBD1; clone_size: many; cdr3_nt: TGCGCCAGCAGCCACGTTACAGGGGGAAATTCACCCCTCCACTTT; cdr3_aa: CASSHVTGGNSPLHF